This TCR beta chain was captured in a study of PD-L1 blockade in urothelial cancer listed by TCRdb under 2017. Notes on the research overall: All patients started therapy around 2014 and received atezolizumab 1,200 mg intravenously every 3 weeks. About nine tenths of the roughly 29 patients were males with bladder-origin urothelial cancer, and about 60% of the roughly 29 reported a prior smoking history. Patients had an ECOG performance status of 0 or 1 and had received between 0 and 3 prior chemotherapy regimens. Blood samples were analyzed 3 weeks after the start of treatment (second dose) and 6 weeks after the start of treatment. Blood samples gave a median of about 150,000 T cells and some 83,000 unique TCRs, with a median clonality of approximately 0.08. Somatic, immune and clinical correlates of response to PD-L1 blockade with atezolizumab in urothelial cancer were the focus of an exploratory multi-omic analysis. Pretreatment tumor samples, along with matched peripheral blood collected serially before and after atezolizumab treatment, underwent TCR sequencing. Durable clinical benefit was defined as a progression-free survival longer than 6 months, and TCR features were additionally tested against progression-free survival and overall survival. In the same patients, pretreatment tumors underwent whole exome sequencing and RNA sequencing in addition to TCR sequencing. Durable clinical benefit was achieved by nine patients and was not achieved by 20 patients. Approximately 29 patients had pretreatment blood TCR-seq, some 25 had at least one posttreatment blood collection, and some 25 had tumor TCR-seq.

CDR1 and CDR2 were assigned from the germline V gene as MNHEY and SVGAGI. The CDR3 starts with the cysteine, ends with the phenylalanine, and has 15 residues. The DNA shown is the 45-base CDR3, in frame from base 1. The junction shows trimming of 7 bases on V and 2 bases on J, plus 17 bases between the germline ends. Beyond this particular receptor, the publication reports: Small sample size (n of about 30) and many exploratory analyses mean the results are intended to be hypothesis-generating. Improved progression-free and overall survival was associated with having pretreatment peripheral blood TCR clonality below the median. Greater expansion of tumor-associated TCR clones in peripheral blood 3 weeks after the start of treatment was observed in patients with durable benefit (n of about 24, p = 0.022).

The time point label, read with the paper, signifies: peripheral blood 6 weeks after treatment start. The cohort included roughly 30 patients with locally advanced or metastatic urothelial carcinoma who were treated at Memorial Sloan Kettering on a trial protocol. Peripheral blood mononuclear cells were collected from each patient pretreatment and during treatment, giving between 1 and 8 total time points per patient. The Qiagen DNeasy Blood extraction kit was used to purify genomic DNA from total PBMCs and tumor samples. PBMCs were collected pretreatment and during treatment and were isolated and stored as previously described. Synthetic TCR analog templates were spiked into each PCR so that absolute template abundance could be estimated from read counts. The immunoSEQ assay was used to amplify TCRbeta CDR3 regions from genomic DNA with bias-controlled V and J gene primers. Rearranged TCRbeta segments were sequenced at approximately 20X coverage. The authors processed their data as follows. Sequencing errors were corrected by clustering, and CDR3s were annotated against IMGT so that V, D and J genes could be assigned. Downstream analyses used only productive TCRbeta rearrangements and left out out-of-frame or stop-codon sequences. To compute clonality, Shannon entropy was normalized by the log of the number of unique productive sequences and then subtracted from one. Fisher's exact test with Benjamini-Hochberg correction, at a threshold of adjusted p below 0.01, was used to find clones that differed between time points or between blood and tumor. TCRdb took this table from immuneACCESS and kept in-frame rearrangements with V and J called. Such tables lack part of the clones; where checked against another copy, unresolved V genes explain under half of the gap, and the rest is unexplained. V and J calls and clone size are given by that table; D and trimming were obtained from the DNA. The sample yields more than 35,000 clones; roughly four fifths were counted once. Together, the top ten hold about 13% of the sample.

On this clone: Its antigen is currently not known. Nothing much larger sits one base from this clone, and base qualities are not available.

The source was PBMCs, collected around atezolizumab (anti-PD-L1) treatment. The chain was built from TRBV6-5 and TRBJ1-2; tentative D gene TRBD1, with 6 bases matching. The clonotype was recovered from a man between 60 and 75 years old with urothelial cancer. The CDR3 sequence is CASTAWGPLNYGYTF. The DNA sequence is as follows: TGTGCCAGCACCGCGTGGGGGCCCCTAAACTATGGCTACACCTTC.